This T cell receptor (beta chain) was sequenced during a study of T cell responses to AZD1222 COVID-19 vaccine. The data were produced by immunoSEQ multiplex PCR, yet TCRdb's version contains in-frame clones alone and is incomplete. In the table there are about 170,000 clones, around 85% of which are singletons. Trimming at V came to 0 bases and at J to 4 bases, leaving 9 bases not matched to a gene. The CDR3 has 17 amino acids. Germline-derived CDR1 and CDR2 are MGHRA and YSYEKL. General study findings and limits: All repertoire sampling was performed exclusively after the peak T cell response. Clonal diversity may have been underestimated, and the donors were mostly white British, with more females than males. In the spike-specific TCR repertoire, nearly half reportedly target unmutated variant regions.

With respect to this clone: Its specificity is unknown.

Investigators merged groups given second doses at roughly 4 or roughly 12 weeks. The source material was peripheral blood, sampled 28 days after the second AZD1222 dose. This receptor was identified in an adult who received the AZD1222 COVID-19 vaccine. The V call is TRBV4-1, the J call TRBJ2-7; 10 bases line up with TRBD2. The CDR3 bases are TGCGCCAGCAGCCAAGATTATCCTAGCGGGGGTCGGTACGAGCAGTACTTC. The encoded protein is CASSQDYPSGGRYEQYF.